The clone carrying this TCR beta chain was counted a few times. The method was immunoSEQ multiplex PCR; TCRdb's version includes in-frame clones alone and lacks a portion of them. The repertoire holds around 75,000 clones, with 91% as singletons. Germline-derived CDR1 and CDR2 are SGHTA and FQGNSA. Deletions cut 2 bases from V and 0 bases from J, with 10 bases between. CDR3 length: 15 amino acids. This record comes from a study of T cell changes during pregnancy in multiple sclerosis. The sequence came from a female donor in good health, enrolled as a control in a pregnancy study. Here the sequenced sample was CD4+ T cells from peripheral blood mononuclear cells, taken in the third trimester of pregnancy. This chain connects TRBV7-2 to TRBJ1-1, with D possibly matching TRBD1 (5 bases). In nucleotides, the CDR3 is TGTGCCAGCAGCTTAACAGGCCGGATGAACACTGAAGCTTTCTTT. Its protein is CASSLTGRMNTEAFF.